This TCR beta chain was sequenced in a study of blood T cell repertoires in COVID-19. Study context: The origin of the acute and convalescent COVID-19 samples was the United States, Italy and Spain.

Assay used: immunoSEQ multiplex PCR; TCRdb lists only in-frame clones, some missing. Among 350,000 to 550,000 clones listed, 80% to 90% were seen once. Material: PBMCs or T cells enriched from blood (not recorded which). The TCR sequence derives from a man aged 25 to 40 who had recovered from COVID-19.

The CDR3 protein is CASSAGGTPGYTF. CDR3 DNA sequence: TGCGCCAGCAGCGCAGGGGGCACCCCCGGCTACACCTTC. This sequence joins TRBV5-1 and TRBJ1-2; 8 bases are a match to TRBD1. The CDR3 covers 13 residues. Germline CDR1 is SGHRS and CDR2 is YFSETQ. V was pared by 4 bases and J by 8 bases, with 7 bases of the junction left unmatched.